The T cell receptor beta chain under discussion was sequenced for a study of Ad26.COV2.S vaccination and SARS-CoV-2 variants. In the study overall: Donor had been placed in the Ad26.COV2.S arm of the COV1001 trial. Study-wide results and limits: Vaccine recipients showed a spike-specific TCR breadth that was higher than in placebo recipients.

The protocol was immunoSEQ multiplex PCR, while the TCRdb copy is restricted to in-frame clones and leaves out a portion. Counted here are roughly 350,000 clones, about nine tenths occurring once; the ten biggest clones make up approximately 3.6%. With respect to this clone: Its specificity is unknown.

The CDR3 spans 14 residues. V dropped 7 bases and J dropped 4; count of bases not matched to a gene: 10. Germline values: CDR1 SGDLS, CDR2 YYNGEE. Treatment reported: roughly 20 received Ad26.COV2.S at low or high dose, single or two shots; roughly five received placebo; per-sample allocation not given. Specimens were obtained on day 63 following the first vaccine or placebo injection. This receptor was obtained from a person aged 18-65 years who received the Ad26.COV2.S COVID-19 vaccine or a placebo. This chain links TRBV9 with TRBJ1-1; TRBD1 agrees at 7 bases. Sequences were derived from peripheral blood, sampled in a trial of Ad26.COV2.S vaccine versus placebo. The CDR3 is CASARAGTATEAFF. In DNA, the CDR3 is TGTGCCAGCGCCCGAGCAGGGACAGCCACTGAAGCTTTCTTT.